Listed below are T cell receptor beta chains from one sample, sequenced in a study of cytomegalovirus exposure and HLA in healthy donors. Some clones are missing from TCRdb's copy, which holds only in-frame ones; the method was immunoSEQ multiplex PCR. The sample includes about 160,000 clones, about 80% of them seen just once. The sequenced sample was PBMCs. The receptors come from a man aged 18 to 30 in good health and CMV-seropositive. CDR3s include the opening cysteine and the closing phenylalanine or tryptophan. D genes are given only for firm matches. Some rows have no size entry. The others give once, few or many, or a class for an expanded clone.

CDR3 length: 13
D gene: NA
V gene: TRBV7-3
clone size: NA
J gene: TRBJ2-2
CDR3 protein: CASSLSSTGELFF
CDR3 DNA: TGTGCCAGCAGCTTATCTAGCACCGGGGAGCTGTTTTTT

CDR3 length: 15
D gene: NA
V gene: TRBV10-3
clone size: NA
J gene: TRBJ2-7
CDR3 protein: CAIRATPGLGYEQYF
CDR3 DNA: TGTGCCATCAGAGCAACTCCAGGACTGGGCTACGAGCAGTACTTC

CDR3 length: 14
D gene: TRBD1
V gene: TRBV19
clone size: NA
J gene: TRBJ2-5
CDR3 protein: CASSMDRGRETQYF
CDR3 DNA: TGTGCCAGTAGTATGGACAGGGGGCGGGAGACCCAGTACTTC

CDR3 length: 14
D gene: TRBD1
V gene: TRBV19
clone size: NA
J gene: TRBJ2-3
CDR3 protein: CASSPRTGTDTQYF
CDR3 DNA: TGTGCCAGTAGTCCCCGGACAGGAACAGATACGCAGTATTTT

CDR3 length: 15
D gene: NA
V gene: TRBV27
clone size: NA
J gene: TRBJ2-3
CDR3 protein: CASRQGTFGPDTQYF
CDR3 DNA: TGTGCCAGCAGGCAGGGTACCTTTGGCCCAGATACGCAGTATTTT

CDR3 length: 13
D gene: NA
V gene: TRBV7-2
clone size: once
J gene: TRBJ2-1
CDR3 protein: CASSLRNYNEQFF
CDR3 DNA: TGTGCCAGCAGCCTCAGGAATTACAATGAGCAGTTCTTC

CDR3 length: 15
D gene: NA
V gene: TRBV5-6
clone size: NA
J gene: TRBJ2-1
CDR3 protein: CASSLDRVFYNEQFF
CDR3 DNA: TGTGCCAGCAGCTTGGACAGGGTTTTTTACAATGAGCAGTTCTTC

CDR3 length: 14
D gene: NA
V gene: TRBV7-9
clone size: NA
J gene: TRBJ2-1
CDR3 protein: CASSLLQVYNEQFF
CDR3 DNA: TGTGCCAGCAGCTTACTTCAGGTCTACAATGAGCAGTTCTTC

CDR3 length: 16
D gene: TRBD2
V gene: TRBV18
clone size: NA
J gene: TRBJ2-1
CDR3 protein: CASSPPGLAGGDEQFF
CDR3 DNA: TGTGCCAGCTCTCCTCCGGGACTAGCGGGAGGGGATGAGCAGTTCTTC

CDR3 length: 11
D gene: NA
V gene: TRBV20-1
clone size: NA
J gene: TRBJ2-7
CDR3 protein: CSAREVYEQYF
CDR3 DNA: TGCAGTGCTAGGGAGGTATACGAGCAGTACTTC

CDR3 length: 12
D gene: TRBD1
V gene: TRBV30
clone size: NA
J gene: TRBJ2-5
CDR3 protein: CAWRGQGETQYF
CDR3 DNA: TGTGCCTGGAGGGGACAGGGGGAGACCCAGTACTTC

CDR3 length: 13
D gene: NA
V gene: TRBV7-2
clone size: NA
J gene: TRBJ2-1
CDR3 protein: CASSPDSYNEQFF
CDR3 DNA: TGTGCCAGCAGCCCTGACAGTTACAATGAGCAGTTCTTC

CDR3 length: 14
D gene: NA
V gene: TRBV5-1
clone size: once
J gene: TRBJ1-2
CDR3 protein: CASSPAGEGYGYTF
CDR3 DNA: TGCGCCAGCAGCCCGGCAGGGGAAGGCTATGGCTACACCTTC

CDR3 length: 15
D gene: NA
V gene: TRBV9
clone size: NA
J gene: TRBJ2-5
CDR3 protein: CASSVAPDSQETQYF
CDR3 DNA: TGTGCCAGCAGCGTAGCCCCGGACAGTCAAGAGACCCAGTACTTC

CDR3 length: 12
D gene: TRBD1
V gene: TRBV19
clone size: NA
J gene: TRBJ1-2
CDR3 protein: CASSAQGAGYTF
CDR3 DNA: TGTGCCAGTAGTGCACAGGGGGCGGGCTACACCTTC

CDR3 length: 15
D gene: NA
V gene: TRBV19
clone size: NA
J gene: TRBJ1-2
CDR3 protein: CASSPSQTPLGGYTF
CDR3 DNA: TGTGCCAGTAGCCCGTCTCAGACACCGTTGGGTGGCTACACCTTC

CDR3 length: 13
D gene: NA
V gene: TRBV5-4
clone size: NA
J gene: TRBJ2-7
CDR3 protein: CASSPAGSYEQYF
CDR3 DNA: TGTGCCAGCAGCCCAGCAGGGTCCTACGAGCAGTACTTC

CDR3 length: 16
D gene: TRBD2
V gene: TRBV7-3
clone size: few
J gene: TRBJ2-3
CDR3 protein: CASSLFPSGSTDTQYF
CDR3 DNA: TGTGCCAGCAGCTTATTTCCTAGCGGTAGCACAGATACGCAGTATTTT

CDR3 length: 15
D gene: TRBD2
V gene: TRBV27
clone size: NA
J gene: TRBJ2-7
CDR3 protein: CASSLSGSGPYEQYF
CDR3 DNA: TGTGCCAGCAGTTTAAGCGGGAGTGGCCCCTACGAGCAGTACTTC

CDR3 length: 15
D gene: TRBD1
V gene: TRBV10-3
clone size: once
J gene: TRBJ2-5
CDR3 protein: CAISEVGQGVETQYF
CDR3 DNA: TGTGCCATCAGTGAAGTGGGACAGGGTGTAGAGACCCAGTACTTC

CDR3 length: 12
D gene: TRBD1
V gene: TRBV19
clone size: NA
J gene: TRBJ1-6
CDR3 protein: CAGRTGPSPLHF
CDR3 DNA: TGTGCCGGACGGACAGGGCCCTCACCCCTCCACTTT

CDR3 length: 14
D gene: TRBD1
V gene: TRBV27
clone size: once
J gene: TRBJ2-7
CDR3 protein: CASSAGTDTYEQYF
CDR3 DNA: TGTGCCAGCAGCGCCGGGACAGACACCTACGAGCAGTACTTC

CDR3 length: 13
D gene: NA
V gene: TRBV7-9
clone size: NA
J gene: TRBJ1-1
CDR3 protein: CASSLSVNTEAFF
CDR3 DNA: TGTGCCAGCAGCTTATCTGTGAACACTGAAGCTTTCTTT

CDR3 length: 13
D gene: NA
V gene: TRBV27
clone size: few
J gene: TRBJ1-1
CDR3 protein: CASSLGRNTEAFF
CDR3 DNA: TGTGCCAGCAGTTTGGGCAGGAACACTGAAGCTTTCTTT

CDR3 length: 12
D gene: NA
V gene: TRBV29-1
clone size: few
J gene: TRBJ1-1
CDR3 protein: CSVGNRDTEAFF
CDR3 DNA: TGCAGCGTTGGGAACAGGGACACTGAAGCTTTCTTT

CDR3 length: 14
D gene: TRBD1
V gene: TRBV10-1
clone size: NA
J gene: TRBJ1-2
CDR3 protein: CASSSGQGARGYTF
CDR3 DNA: TGCGCCAGCAGTTCGGGACAGGGGGCGCGAGGCTACACCTTC

CDR3 length: 16
D gene: TRBD1
V gene: TRBV18
clone size: NA
J gene: TRBJ2-7
CDR3 protein: CASSPVDRASSYEQYF
CDR3 DNA: TGTGCCAGCTCACCTGTGGACAGGGCGAGCTCCTACGAGCAGTACTTC

CDR3 length: 12
D gene: TRBD2
V gene: TRBV6-5
clone size: NA
J gene: TRBJ2-7
CDR3 protein: CASWTSGFEQYF
CDR3 DNA: TGTGCCAGCTGGACTAGCGGGTTCGAGCAGTACTTC

CDR3 length: 18
D gene: TRBD2
V gene: TRBV5-1
clone size: NA
J gene: TRBJ2-2
CDR3 protein: CASSPEGLAGASTGELFF
CDR3 DNA: TGCGCCAGCAGCCCCGAGGGGCTAGCGGGAGCGAGCACCGGGGAGCTGTTTTTT

CDR3 length: 13
D gene: NA
V gene: TRBV5-5
clone size: few
J gene: TRBJ1-1
CDR3 protein: CASSLDGGTEAFF
CDR3 DNA: TGTGCCAGCAGCTTGGACGGGGGAACTGAAGCTTTCTTT

CDR3 length: 14
D gene: TRBD1
V gene: TRBV5-6
clone size: NA
J gene: TRBJ1-2
CDR3 protein: CASSLVDRGLGYTF
CDR3 DNA: TGTGCCAGCAGCTTGGTTGACAGGGGGCTCGGCTACACCTTC

CDR3 length: 14
D gene: TRBD1
V gene: TRBV7-8
clone size: once
J gene: TRBJ1-6
CDR3 protein: CASSFQGGNSPLHF
CDR3 DNA: TGTGCCAGCAGCTTTCAGGGGGGTAATTCACCCCTCCACTTT

CDR3 length: 13
D gene: NA
V gene: TRBV7-9
clone size: NA
J gene: TRBJ1-2
CDR3 protein: CASSATVNYGYTF
CDR3 DNA: TGTGCCAGCAGCGCCACAGTCAACTATGGCTACACCTTC

CDR3 length: 14
D gene: TRBD1
V gene: TRBV6-1
clone size: NA
J gene: TRBJ1-2
CDR3 protein: CASSDEGTGDGYTF
CDR3 DNA: TGTGCCAGCAGTGATGAAGGGACAGGGGATGGCTACACCTTC

CDR3 length: 18
D gene: TRBD1
V gene: TRBV27
clone size: NA
J gene: TRBJ1-1
CDR3 protein: CASSPSSGTGVANTEAFF
CDR3 DNA: TGTGCCAGCAGCCCAAGTTCGGGGACAGGGGTTGCGAACACTGAAGCTTTCTTT

CDR3 length: 13
D gene: NA
V gene: TRBV18
clone size: NA
J gene: TRBJ1-2
CDR3 protein: CASSPQQEWGYTF
CDR3 DNA: TGTGCCAGCTCACCACAACAGGAATGGGGCTACACCTTC

CDR3 length: 16
D gene: TRBD1
V gene: TRBV25-1
clone size: NA
J gene: TRBJ1-2
CDR3 protein: CASRPKGQGGTDGYTF
CDR3 DNA: TGTGCCAGCAGGCCTAAAGGACAGGGCGGGACGGATGGCTACACCTTC

CDR3 length: 15
D gene: NA
V gene: TRBV5-1
clone size: NA
J gene: TRBJ1-1
CDR3 protein: CASSPWESTNTEAFF
CDR3 DNA: TGCGCCAGCAGCCCCTGGGAGTCGACGAACACTGAAGCTTTCTTT

CDR3 length: 16
D gene: NA
V gene: TRBV4-2
clone size: NA
J gene: TRBJ2-1
CDR3 protein: CASSQSTTETGNEQFF
CDR3 DNA: TGTGCCAGCAGCCAAAGTACAACGGAAACAGGGAATGAGCAGTTCTTC

CDR3 length: 13
D gene: NA
V gene: TRBV6-6
clone size: NA
J gene: TRBJ1-6
CDR3 protein: CASVTGTNSPLHF
CDR3 DNA: TGTGCCAGCGTCACAGGGACGAATTCACCCCTCCACTTT

CDR3 length: 13
D gene: NA
V gene: TRBV19
clone size: NA
J gene: TRBJ1-1
CDR3 protein: CASSISRNTEAFF
CDR3 DNA: TGTGCCAGTAGTATATCCAGGAACACTGAAGCTTTCTTT

CDR3 length: 12
D gene: NA
V gene: TRBV18
clone size: NA
J gene: TRBJ2-7
CDR3 protein: CASSPQGHEQYF
CDR3 DNA: TGTGCCAGCTCACCCCAGGGCCACGAGCAGTACTTC

CDR3 length: 16
D gene: TRBD1
V gene: TRBV15
clone size: once
J gene: TRBJ1-4
CDR3 protein: CATSSSGQAVNEKLFF
CDR3 DNA: TGTGCCACCAGCAGTTCCGGACAGGCTGTTAATGAAAAACTGTTTTTT

CDR3 length: 16
D gene: TRBD2
V gene: TRBV5-1
clone size: once
J gene: TRBJ2-5
CDR3 protein: CASSLVASGAQETQYF
CDR3 DNA: TGCGCCAGCAGCTTGGTGGCTAGCGGGGCACAAGAGACCCAGTACTTC

CDR3 length: 15
D gene: TRBD2
V gene: TRBV27
clone size: NA
J gene: TRBJ2-3
CDR3 protein: CASSTSGGRRATQYF
CDR3 DNA: TGTGCCAGCAGTACCTCGGGCGGGAGGCGGGCTACGCAGTATTTT

CDR3 length: 14
D gene: TRBD2
V gene: TRBV5-6
clone size: NA
J gene: TRBJ2-1
CDR3 protein: CASSFREGLYEQFF
CDR3 DNA: TGTGCCAGCAGCTTTCGGGAGGGCCTCTATGAGCAGTTCTTC

CDR3 length: 18
D gene: TRBD1
V gene: TRBV19
clone size: NA
J gene: TRBJ1-1
CDR3 protein: CASSIDPDGTGLMGEAFF
CDR3 DNA: TGTGCCAGTAGTATAGACCCCGACGGGACAGGGTTGATGGGTGAAGCTTTCTTT

CDR3 length: 16
D gene: NA
V gene: TRBV5-1
clone size: NA
J gene: TRBJ2-2
CDR3 protein: CASSYRQVSNTGELFF
CDR3 DNA: TGCGCCAGCAGCTACCGACAGGTTTCGAACACCGGGGAGCTGTTTTTT

CDR3 length: 13
D gene: TRBD1
V gene: TRBV2
clone size: NA
J gene: TRBJ2-5
CDR3 protein: CASGGDRGETQYF
CDR3 DNA: TGTGCCAGCGGGGGGGACAGGGGAGAGACCCAGTACTTC